The rows below give T cell receptor beta chains drawn from one sample of a study of blood T cells in healthy people across ages. TCRdb re-called the 5' RACE reads through MiXCR, storing one row per CDR3 protein. The sample consists of roughly 800,000 distinct CDR3 sequences, 58% of them appearing once. Sequences were obtained from blood. The receptors were gathered from a young man in good health. Each CDR3 is given with its conserved first and last residue. Each record gives: J gene, clone size, D gene, CDR3 length, V gene, CDR3 DNA, CDR3 protein. The D gene is left open where the match is weak. The listing skips clone size in some rows; elsewhere it reads once, few, many or a size class.

j_call: TRBJ2-5
clone_size: NA
d_call: NA
cdr3_length: 12
v_call: TRBV7-2
cdr3_nt: TGTGCCAGCAGGTCTAGTGATGAGACCCAGTACTTC
cdr3_aa: CASRSSDETQYF

j_call: TRBJ2-5
clone_size: NA
d_call: TRBD2
cdr3_length: 17
v_call: TRBV28
cdr3_nt: TGTGCCAGCGGTACTAGCGGGAGCGCTTTGGGGAAAGAGACCCAGTACTTC
cdr3_aa: CASGTSGSALGKETQYF

j_call: TRBJ2-1
clone_size: NA
d_call: TRBD2
cdr3_length: 15
v_call: TRBV29-1
cdr3_nt: TGCAGCGTTGCAACTAGCGGGTTCGTCTACAATGAGCAGTTCTTC
cdr3_aa: CSVATSGFVYNEQFF

j_call: TRBJ2-3
clone_size: NA
d_call: NA
cdr3_length: 14
v_call: TRBV5-1
cdr3_nt: TGCGCCAGCAAACGGGTGGACGACACAGATACGCAGTATTTT
cdr3_aa: CASKRVDDTDTQYF

j_call: TRBJ2-5
clone_size: NA
d_call: NA
cdr3_length: 15
v_call: TRBV2
cdr3_nt: TGTGCCAGCAGTGCGGAGGGACTTCCTCTCGGGACCCAGTACTTC
cdr3_aa: CASSAEGLPLGTQYF

j_call: TRBJ2-7
clone_size: NA
d_call: NA
cdr3_length: 14
v_call: TRBV15
cdr3_nt: TGTGCCACCAGCAGCGGGGGCAGCTCCTACGAGCAGTACTTC
cdr3_aa: CATSSGGSSYEQYF

j_call: TRBJ2-5
clone_size: few
d_call: TRBD1
cdr3_length: 14
v_call: TRBV2
cdr3_nt: TGTGCCAGCACCGGGACAGGTATCCAAGAGACCCAGTACTTC
cdr3_aa: CASTGTGIQETQYF

j_call: TRBJ2-3
clone_size: NA
d_call: NA
cdr3_length: 15
v_call: TRBV29-1
cdr3_nt: TGCAGCGTTGGACCCTCGGGACGGATCACAGATACGCAGTATTTT
cdr3_aa: CSVGPSGRITDTQYF

j_call: TRBJ2-5
clone_size: few
d_call: TRBD2
cdr3_length: 18
v_call: TRBV2
cdr3_nt: TGTGCCAGCAGTGAAGCAAGACTAGCGGGAAACTACGTGGAGACCCAGTACTTC
cdr3_aa: CASSEARLAGNYVETQYF

j_call: TRBJ2-5
clone_size: NA
d_call: NA
cdr3_length: 14
v_call: TRBV7-9
cdr3_nt: TGTGCCAGCAGCTTAGCCCTCGAGGTCGAGACCCAGTACTTC
cdr3_aa: CASSLALEVETQYF

j_call: TRBJ1-6
clone_size: NA
d_call: NA
cdr3_length: 15
v_call: TRBV6-6
cdr3_nt: TGTGCCAGCAGTTTGGCGGGGCAGGGAAATTCACCCCTCCACTTT
cdr3_aa: CASSLAGQGNSPLHF

j_call: TRBJ1-5
clone_size: NA
d_call: NA
cdr3_length: 17
v_call: TRBV7-7
cdr3_nt: TGTGCTAGCAGTATACTTCGGAGGGACCTTAGCAATCAGCCCCAGCATTTT
cdr3_aa: CASSILRRDLSNQPQHF

j_call: TRBJ2-7
clone_size: NA
d_call: NA
cdr3_length: 13
v_call: TRBV7-2
cdr3_nt: TGTGCCAGCAGCTCCGCCGCTCGTTACGAGCAGTACTTC
cdr3_aa: CASSSAARYEQYF

j_call: TRBJ1-2
clone_size: NA
d_call: NA
cdr3_length: 15
v_call: TRBV27
cdr3_nt: TGTGCCAGCAACGCTCGTCGGGGACCACGCGTTGGCTACACCTTC
cdr3_aa: CASNARRGPRVGYTF

j_call: TRBJ2-1
clone_size: many
d_call: TRBD2
cdr3_length: 20
v_call: TRBV24-1
cdr3_nt: TGTGCCACCAGTGACGGGGGACAGCCCCTGGGACTAGCGGGGATAAATGAGCAGTTCTTC
cdr3_aa: CATSDGGQPLGLAGINEQFF

j_call: TRBJ2-3
clone_size: NA
d_call: NA
cdr3_length: 12
v_call: TRBV20-1
cdr3_nt: TGCAGTGCTAGAGATCCTACAGATACGCAGTATTTT
cdr3_aa: CSARDPTDTQYF

j_call: TRBJ2-7
clone_size: few
d_call: TRBD1
cdr3_length: 14
v_call: TRBV7-6
cdr3_nt: TGTGCCAGCAGCTTAGGAGGGACAGCCTACGAGCAGTACTTC
cdr3_aa: CASSLGGTAYEQYF

j_call: TRBJ2-7
clone_size: NA
d_call: TRBD2
cdr3_length: 17
v_call: TRBV6-2/TRBV6-3
cdr3_nt: TGTGCCAGCACCCCCGGGACTAGCGGGAGGGCTTTCTACGAGCAGTACTTC
cdr3_aa: CASTPGTSGRAFYEQYF

j_call: TRBJ1-1
clone_size: NA
d_call: NA
cdr3_length: 13
v_call: TRBV18
cdr3_nt: TGTGCCAGCTCACAGGGTAAGGGCACTGAAGCTTTCTTT
cdr3_aa: CASSQGKGTEAFF

j_call: TRBJ1-6
clone_size: NA
d_call: TRBD1
cdr3_length: 13
v_call: TRBV2
cdr3_nt: TGTGCCCGAGGGACAGGTGATAATTCACCCCTCCACTTT
cdr3_aa: CARGTGDNSPLHF

j_call: TRBJ2-1
clone_size: NA
d_call: NA
cdr3_length: 18
v_call: TRBV20-1
cdr3_nt: TGCAGTGCTAGAGATCGGACGAGGTGGGCTTGGTTTCGGAATGAGCAGTTCTTC
cdr3_aa: CSARDRTRWAWFRNEQFF

j_call: TRBJ2-3
clone_size: NA
d_call: NA
cdr3_length: 16
v_call: TRBV11-3
cdr3_nt: TGTGCCAGCAGCTTAGGGACAGCGGGGAGCACAGATACGCAGTATTTT
cdr3_aa: CASSLGTAGSTDTQYF

j_call: TRBJ2-5
clone_size: NA
d_call: TRBD1
cdr3_length: 15
v_call: TRBV10-3
cdr3_nt: TGTGCCATCAGTGAGTGGGGACAGGGTGTGGAGACCCAGTACTTC
cdr3_aa: CAISEWGQGVETQYF

j_call: TRBJ2-5
clone_size: NA
d_call: TRBD2
cdr3_length: 14
v_call: TRBV7-8
cdr3_nt: TGTGCCAGCGGGGTCTGGGGGGGAGAAGAGACCCAGTACTTC
cdr3_aa: CASGVWGGEETQYF

j_call: TRBJ2-7
clone_size: NA
d_call: NA
cdr3_length: 14
v_call: TRBV12-3/TRBV12-4
cdr3_nt: TGTGCCAGCAGTCTCCAAATAAAAGCGGCCGAGCAGTACTTC
cdr3_aa: CASSLQIKAAEQYF

j_call: TRBJ1-1
clone_size: few
d_call: NA
cdr3_length: 11
v_call: TRBV6-6
cdr3_nt: TGTGCCAGCAGTTGGGGGACTGAAGCTTTCTTT
cdr3_aa: CASSWGTEAFF

j_call: TRBJ2-3
clone_size: few
d_call: NA
cdr3_length: 14
v_call: TRBV4-2
cdr3_nt: TGTGCCAGCAGCCAAGATCCGAACACAGATACGCAGTATTTT
cdr3_aa: CASSQDPNTDTQYF

j_call: TRBJ2-7
clone_size: NA
d_call: TRBD2
cdr3_length: 15
v_call: TRBV11-1
cdr3_nt: TGTGCCAGCAGCCCAATAGCGGGTAGCTCCTACGAGCAGTACTTC
cdr3_aa: CASSPIAGSSYEQYF

j_call: TRBJ2-3
clone_size: NA
d_call: TRBD1
cdr3_length: 15
v_call: TRBV7-9
cdr3_nt: TGTGCCAGCAGCTGGAGACAGGGCGGTAGCGATACGCAGTATTTT
cdr3_aa: CASSWRQGGSDTQYF